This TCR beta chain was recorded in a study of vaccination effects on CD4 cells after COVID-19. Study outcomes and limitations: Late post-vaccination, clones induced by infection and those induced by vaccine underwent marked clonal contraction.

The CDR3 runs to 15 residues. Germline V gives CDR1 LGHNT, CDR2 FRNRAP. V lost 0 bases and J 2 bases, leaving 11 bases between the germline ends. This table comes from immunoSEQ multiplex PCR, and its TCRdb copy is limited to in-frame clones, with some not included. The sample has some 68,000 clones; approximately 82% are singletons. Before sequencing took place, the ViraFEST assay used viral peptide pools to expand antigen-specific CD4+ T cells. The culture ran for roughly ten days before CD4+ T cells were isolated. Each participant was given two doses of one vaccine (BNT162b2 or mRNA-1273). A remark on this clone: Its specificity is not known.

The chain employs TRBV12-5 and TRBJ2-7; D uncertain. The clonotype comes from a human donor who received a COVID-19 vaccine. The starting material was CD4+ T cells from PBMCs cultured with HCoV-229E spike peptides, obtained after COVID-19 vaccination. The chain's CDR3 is CASGLVRRVTYEQYV. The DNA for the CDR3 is TGTGCTAGTGGTTTGGTACGTAGGGTAACCTACGAGCAGTACGTC.